This T cell receptor (beta chain) was identified in a study of CD8+ T cells in alopecia areata. This clone has just a few counts. This sample includes further DNA sequences coding for the same CDR3. As to treatment: oral pan-JAK inhibitor, 5-10 mg twice daily. The germline V gene has CDR1 SQVTM and CDR2 ANQGSEA. With 6 bases clipped from V and 1 base from J, the junction kept 1 base outside the gene matches. The CDR3 spans 13 residues. Extracted RNA was reverse transcribed, and the resulting cDNA served as sequencing template. The assay was immunoSEQ multiplex PCR, and TCRdb's table has in-frame clones only and misses some. The sample includes some 170,000 clones, 58% of them seen just once.

The chain has TRBV29-1 and TRBJ2-7, with 12 positions matching TRBD2. This clonotype was sampled from a human donor with alopecia areata. The input for sequencing was CD4+ T cells sorted from blood, taken at approximately week 60, from a patient treated with tofacitinib. CDR3 DNA: TGCAGCGTGGGGACTAGCGGGTCCTACGAGCAGTACTTC. It codes for CSVGTSGSYEQYF.